This TCR beta chain was identified in a study of Ad26.COV2.S vaccination and SARS-CoV-2 variants. Only in-frame clones appear in the TCRdb table, and some are missing; sequencing was by immunoSEQ multiplex PCR. Of 350,000 to 450,000 clones listed, 90% to 95% are singletons. Regarding the study as a whole: The TCR-based breadth and depth measures might underestimate overall T cell responses. Responses of spike-specific T cells (both CD8+ and CD4+) reportedly showed substantial breadth after vaccination. Spike-specific TCR breadth ran higher among vaccine recipients than placebo recipients.

In regard to this clone: Its specificity is not known.

This CDR3 comprises 14 residues. Per germline, CDR1 SGHRS and CDR2 YFSETQ. Germline trimming cut 6 bases from V and 5 bases from J; bases unmatched to any gene: 8. The chain combines TRBV5-1 with TRBJ2-7; 10 bases agree with TRBD1. This TCR derives from a human donor who had recovered from COVID-19. Specimen: peripheral blood, collected after recovery from COVID-19. CDR3 sequence (DNA): TGCGCCAGCACCTCCGGGACAGGGGTCAACGAGCAGTACTTC. This sequence encodes CASTSGTGVNEQYF.